Presented here are 19 T cell receptor beta chains from one specimen sequenced in a study of cytomegalovirus exposure and HLA in healthy donors. The PCR was carried out with 60 Vbeta primers and 13 Jbeta primers. Sequencing used immunoSEQ multiplex PCR; TCRdb keeps in-frame clones, though not all of them. The ten top clones account for under 1.4%, within a sample of about 46,000 clones. Sequencing used PBMCs. The receptors originated from a woman in her thirties or forties in good health and CMV-seronegative.

The chain joins TRBV5-1 to TRBJ1-4; TRBD1 might be the D (5 bases). Germline CDR1 SGHRS, CDR2 YFSETQ. The CDR3 has 14 residues. Trimming pared 4 bases from V and 3 bases from J, leaving 10 bases between. CDR3 region: CASSLIGANEKLFF. The CDR3, as DNA: TGCGCCAGCAGCCTAATAGGGGCTAATGAAAAACTGTTTTTT.

The rearrangement uses TRBV30 and TRBJ1-1; TRBD1 is a possible D gene (5 bases). Germline-derived CDR1 and CDR2 are GTSNPN and SVGIG (reference sequence). The CDR3 has 13 amino acids. The V gene lost 1 base and the J gene lost 2 bases, with 8 bases spanning the gap. CDR3 in DNA: TGTGCCTGGAGTGCCGACAGCAACACTGAAGCTTTCTTT. Amino acid sequence: CAWSADSNTEAFF.

The V call is TRBV5-6, the J call TRBJ1-2; 7 bases fit TRBD1. Trimming took 2 bases from V and 4 from J; bases not matched to a gene: 5. The CDR3 is 14 amino acids. CDR1 is SGHDT and CDR2 is YYEEEE in the germline V gene. The CDR3 DNA sequence: TGTGCCAGCAGCTTACGACAGGGTGCCTATGGCTACACCTTC. Protein sequence: CASSLRQGAYGYTF.

The rearrangement uses TRBV7-3 and TRBJ2-2, with 10 nucleotides matching TRBD2. The ends lost 4 bases at V and 4 bases at J; junction bases unmatched: 15. The germline gives CDR1 SGHTA, CDR2 FQGTGA. The CDR3 consists of 19 residues. CDR3 sequence: CASSSAGGTSDFSTGELFF. CDR3 nucleotide sequence: TGTGCCAGCAGCTCCGCGGGGGGGACTAGCGATTTTAGCACCGGGGAGCTGTTTTTT.

DNA of the CDR3: TGCGCCAGCAGCATTAAGACAGCTCAAGAGACCCAGTACTTC. Its translation: CASSIKTAQETQYF. The chain recombines TRBV5-1 with TRBJ2-5; TRBD1 might be the D (5 bases). V was clipped by 4 bases and J by 2 bases, with 12 bases between them. The CDR3 length is 14 residues. Per the germline V gene, CDR1 is SGHRS and CDR2 is YFSETQ.

As to this clone: At one end, the junction sequence differs from germline, possibly due to a read error. This chain links TRBV5-1 with TRBJ2-7; 11 nucleotides agree with TRBD2. The germline gives CDR1 SGHRS, CDR2 YFSETQ. CDR3 length equals 16 residues. The CDR3 spells CASSLSGTSGSYEQSF. The CDR3 bases are TGCGCCAGCAGCCTTTCCGGGACTAGCGGTTCCTACGAGCAGTCCTTC.

The CDR3: CASSGSTGGAFGNSPLHF. As DNA, the CDR3 is TGTGCCAGCAGTGGAAGCACAGGGGGCGCTTTCGGTAATTCACCCCTCCACTTT. V gene TRBV6-1 combines with J gene TRBJ1-6; 9 bases are a match to TRBD1. Germline trimming cut 4 bases from V and 6 bases from J; bases unmatched to any gene: 13. There are 18 residues in the CDR3. Germline CDR1 is MNHNS and CDR2 is SASEGT.

The chain carries TRBV2 and TRBJ2-5; perhaps TRBD2 as D (6 bases). The CDR3 sequence is 15 residues long. In germline, CDR1 is SNHLY, CDR2 FYNNEI. Trimming took 8 bases from V and 5 from J, leaving 21 bases between them. The CDR3 coding sequence is TGTGCCAGCGGTGGAGCGGGTGGCGGATGGGAGACCCAGTACTTC. It specifies CASGGAGGGWETQYF.

The J gene is TRBJ1-3, the V gene TRBV6-5; D is perhaps TRBD1 (5 bases). Trimming took 4 bases from V and 0 from J, leaving 10 bases between them. Germline V gene sequence: CDR1 MNHEY, CDR2 SVGAGI. There are 15 residues in the CDR3. In nucleotides, the CDR3 is TGTGCCAGCAGTTCGGACATCTACTCTGGAAACACCATATATTTT. Translation gives CASSSDIYSGNTIYF.

V and J are TRBV19 and TRBJ1-5; D uncertain. Between the trimmed V and J ends, which lost 8 bases and 6 bases, there was a span of 5 bases. CDR1 and CDR2 from the germline V gene are LNHDA and SQIVND (reference sequence). The CDR3 runs to 10 residues. This CDR3 is CASGGQPQHF. As DNA, the CDR3 is TGTGCCAGTGGCGGTCAGCCCCAGCATTTT.

J is TRBJ2-7 and V is TRBV7-6; 8 bases are a match to TRBD1. CDR3 size: 14 residues. Losses at the gene ends were 5 bases for V and 6 bases for J; bases not matched to a gene: 9. Per the germline V gene, CDR1 is SGHVS and CDR2 is FNYEAQ. The CDR3 region is CASSQLDRAPEQYF. The DNA of the CDR3 is TGTGCCAGCAGCCAACTGGACAGGGCCCCCGAGCAGTACTTC.

The gene calls are TRBV19 and TRBJ1-1, with D uncertain. Deletions cut 4 bases from V and 11 bases from J, with 14 bases between. This CDR3 contains 12 residues. Germline CDR1 LNHDA, CDR2 SQIVND (reference sequence). The CDR3 nucleotides read TGTGCCAGTAGTACCACAACAGCACGGGCTTTCTTT. Amino acid sequence: CASSTTTARAFF.

The J gene is TRBJ2-3, the V gene TRBV7-2; TRBD1 agrees at 11 bases. CDR3 size: 16 residues. The trim removed 5 bases at V and 3 bases at J, leaving 7 bases unmatched. Germline loops: CDR1 SGHTA, CDR2 FQGNSA. CDR3 nucleotides: TGTGCCAGCAGCCTTACGGGACAGGGGGTGACAGATACGCAGTATTTT. Its translation: CASSLTGQGVTDTQYF. Together with reference TRBV7-2 and TRBJ2-3, the CDR3 gives the full variable domain: GAGVSQSPSNKVTEKGKDVELRCDPISGHTALYWYRQSLGQGLEFLIYFQGNSAPDKSGLPSDRFSAERTGGSVSTLTIQRTQQEDSAVYLCASSLTGQGVTDTQYFGPGTRLTVL.

The J gene is TRBJ2-1, the V gene TRBV5-4; 12 bases align to TRBD2. The CDR3 runs to 15 residues. The V and J ends lost 6 bases and 8 bases, in that order; junction bases with no gene match: 9. Looked up from germline, CDR1 is SGHNT and CDR2 is YYREEE (reference sequence). CDR3 sequence (DNA): TGTGCCAGCACCCTCGGACTAGCGGGACGGGATGAGCAGTTCTTC. It translates to CASTLGLAGRDEQFF.

The chain carries TRBV4-2 and TRBJ2-3, with 7 bases matching TRBD2. V was clipped by 0 bases and J by 0 bases; unmatched bases: 3. Germline CDR1 reads LGHNA; CDR2 reads YNFKEQ. The CDR3 has 16 residues. In DNA form, the CDR3 reads TGTGCCAGCAGCCAAGAGCCTAGCGGTAGCACAGATACGCAGTATTTT. It yields the protein CASSQEPSGSTDTQYF.

The J gene is TRBJ2-3, the V gene TRBV30; weak D call: TRBD1 (6 bases). V gave up 1 base and J gave up 10 bases, with 12 bases separating them. This CDR3 region has 12 residues. CDR1 and CDR2 (germline): GTSNPN, SVGIG (reference sequence). CDR3 DNA sequence: TGTGCCTGGAGTGAAGACAGGAGAGCGCAGTATTTT. Protein: CAWSEDRRAQYF.

This chain joins TRBV18 and TRBJ2-7, with D maybe TRBD1 (6 bases). CDR1 and CDR2 (germline): KGHSH, LQKENI. The CDR3 contains 16 residues. The germline V and J ends were trimmed by 2 bases and 1 base, with 15 bases remaining between them. CDR3 DNA sequence: TGTGCCAGCTCACCATCTTCCGGACAGAGGTCCTACGAGCAGTACTTC. This codes for CASSPSSGQRSYEQYF.

The chain uses TRBV18 and TRBJ1-1, with 8 bases identical to TRBD1. Germline V gene sequence: CDR1 KGHSH, CDR2 LQKENI. The CDR3 length is 15 residues. Trimming took 2 bases from V and 2 from J; bases not matched to a gene: 4. The CDR3 spells CASSPGTGENTEAFF. Here the CDR3 DNA reads TGTGCCAGCTCACCAGGGACAGGAGAAAACACTGAAGCTTTCTTT. The full variable domain, rest sourced from reference TRBV18 and TRBJ1-1, is NAGVMQNPRHLVRRRGQEARLRCSPMKGHSHVYWYRQLPEEGLKFMVYLQKENIIDESGMPKERFSAEFPKEGPSILRIQQVVRGDSAAYFCASSPGTGENTEAFFGQGTRLTVV.

V is TRBV7-9 and J is TRBJ1-1; weak D call: TRBD1 (5 bases). This CDR3 region has 15 residues. V was cut by 5 bases and J by 5 bases, with 18 bases left in between. CDR1 is SEHNR, CDR2 FQNEAQ, per germline (reference sequence). As DNA, the CDR3 is TGTGCCAGCAGCCGATTTTCGGGGGTAGGGACTGAAGCTTTCTTT. As protein: CASSRFSGVGTEAFF.